The 23 T cell receptor beta chains below all came from one sample that was sequenced in a study of shared clonotypes between healthy human individuals. Sequencing used immunoSEQ multiplex PCR; TCRdb keeps in-frame clones, though not all of them. The sample holds 2 million to 2.5 million clones, more than 90% seen once. The sequenced material came from naive CD4+ T cells sorted from blood. Sample subset: CD45RA+ positively selected. Receptors were obtained from a man younger than 30 in good health.

This clone is a singleton in its sample. The rearrangement links TRBV30 to TRBJ1-2; D uncertain. The V gene's germline CDR1 is GTSNPN and CDR2 SVGIG (reference sequence). V lost 1 base and J lost 8, with 14 bases in between. This CDR3 contains 13 residues. CDR3 sequence: CAWSAPQGRGYTF. For the CDR3, the DNA is TGTGCCTGGAGTGCCCCACAAGGCAGGGGCTACACCTTC. Filled out from reference TRBV30 and TRBJ1-2, the complete variable domain reads SQTIHQWPATLVQPVGSPLSLECTVEGTSNPNLYWYRQAAGRGLQLLFYSVGIGQISSEVPQNLSASRPQDRQFILSSKKLLLSDSGFYLCAWSAPQGRGYTFGSGTRLTVV.

A remark on this clone: Other nucleotide sequences in the sample specify the same CDR3. The chain recombines TRBV28 with TRBJ1-5, with 8 bases identical to TRBD1. The junction had 3 bases not matched to a gene; V was cut back by 5 bases and J by 3 bases. The CDR3 is 14 residues long. Germline assignment: CDR1 MDHEN and CDR2 SYDVKM. CDR3 region: CASSPGQVNQPQHF. The CDR3 nucleotides are TGTGCCAGCAGTCCGGGACAGGTCAATCAGCCCCAGCATTTT.

V gene TRBV7-9 combines with J gene TRBJ2-1; TRBD2 agrees at 12 bases. Germline trimming cut 0 bases from V and 6 bases from J; bases unmatched to any gene: 6. Germline V lookup: CDR1 SEHNR, CDR2 FQNEAQ (reference sequence). The CDR3 is 17 residues long. The CDR3 bases are TGTGCCAGCAGCTTAGCTAGCCTAGCGGGAGGGTTCAATGAGCAGTTCTTC. Amino acid sequence: CASSLASLAGGFNEQFF. Filled out from reference TRBV7-9 and TRBJ2-1, the complete variable domain reads DTGVSQNPRHKITKRGQNVTFRCDPISEHNRLYWYRQTLGQGPEFLTYFQNEAQLEKSRLLSDRFSAERPKGSFSTLEIQRTEQGDSAMYLCASSLASLAGGFNEQFFGPGTRLTVL.

This chain links TRBV7-9 with TRBJ2-7; D gene uncertain. CDR1 is SEHNR, CDR2 FQNEAQ, per germline (reference sequence). V shed 5 bases and J shed 3 bases, with 11 bases lying between them. The length of the CDR3 is 13 residues. The CDR3 DNA reads TGTGCCAGCAGCCTCACTGGCGGCTACGAGCAGTACTTC. Translation: CASSLTGGYEQYF.

The rearrangement links TRBV5-6 to TRBJ2-2, with 8 bases that match TRBD1. The CDR3 is 18 residues long. V was clipped by 3 bases and J by 1 base; unmatched bases: 11. Per germline, CDR1 SGHDT and CDR2 YYEEEE. The CDR3 loop reads CASSWGVFGTGNTGELFF. The CDR3 DNA reads TGTGCCAGCAGCTGGGGGGTGTTCGGGACAGGGAACACCGGGGAGCTGTTTTTT.

The chain couples TRBV6-6 to TRBJ1-2; D gene uncertain. Per germline, CDR1 MNHNY and CDR2 SVGAGI (reference sequence). CDR3 length: 15 amino acids. Deletions cut 0 bases from V and 0 bases from J, with 8 bases between. The CDR3 DNA is TGTGCCAGCAGTTACTCCCCGACGGCTAACTATGGCTACACCTTC. Its translation: CASSYSPTANYGYTF.

The CDR3 nucleotides are TGTGCCTGGAGATCAGGGGCCATCGGGGAGCTGTTTTTT. Residues: CAWRSGAIGELFF. The genes are TRBV30 and TRBJ2-2; possibly TRBD1 for D (6 bases). The CDR3 loop spans 13 amino acids. CDR1 and CDR2 from the germline V gene are GTSNPN and SVGIG (reference sequence). Trimming pared 3 bases from V and 7 bases from J, leaving 12 bases between.

In the case of this clone: The same CDR3 is also encoded by other DNA sequences in this sample. The chain carries TRBV18 and TRBJ1-2; D is uncertain. Germline CDR1 and CDR2: KGHSH and LQKENI. The length of the CDR3 is 13 residues. Deletions cut 6 bases from V and 3 bases from J, with 11 bases between. The CDR3 here is CASSPGSDYGYTF. The CDR3 bases are TGTGCCAGCTCCCCAGGATCTGACTATGGCTACACCTTC.

This sequence joins TRBV30 and TRBJ1-6, with D perhaps matching TRBD1 (6 bases). V lost 4 bases to trimming and J lost 8 bases, with 12 bases between them. Germline V gene data show CDR1 as GTSNPN and CDR2 as SVGIG (reference sequence). The CDR3 covers 13 residues. The CDR3 region is CAWKDRSHSPLHF. CDR3 sequence (DNA): TGTGCCTGGAAAGACAGGTCCCATTCACCCCTCCACTTT. Supplemented by reference TRBV30 and TRBJ1-6, the full variable domain reads SQTIHQWPATLVQPVGSPLSLECTVEGTSNPNLYWYRQAAGRGLQLLFYSVGIGQISSEVPQNLSASRPQDRQFILSSKKLLLSDSGFYLCAWKDRSHSPLHFGNGTRLTVT.

CDR3 loop: CAISEFSGETQYF. The DNA of the CDR3 is TGTGCCATCAGTGAGTTCAGCGGGGAGACGCAGTATTTT. This chain links TRBV10-3 with TRBJ2-3, with TRBD2 matching over 7 bases. In germline, CDR1 is ENHRY, CDR2 SYGVKD. CDR3 length: 13 residues. J gave up 9 bases and V 1 base, and 4 bases lay outside the gene matches.

The sample holds one count of this clone. The V gene is TRBV10-3, the J gene TRBJ2-2; D tentatively fits TRBD1 or TRBD2 (5 bases each). This CDR3 is built from 15 residues. Germline V gives CDR1 ENHRY, CDR2 SYGVKD. V was clipped by 3 bases and J by 0 bases, with 8 bases between them. The CDR3 region is CAISEGTANTGELFF. The CDR3 DNA sequence: TGTGCCATCAGTGAAGGGACGGCGAACACCGGGGAGCTGTTTTTT.

V gene TRBV6-8 combines with J gene TRBJ1-5, with a tentative D call TRBD1 (5 bases). The CDR3 is made up of 20 amino acids. V lost 6 bases, J lost 3 bases, and 30 bases lay in between. CDR1 is MNHGY and CDR2 is SAAAGT in the germline V gene. This CDR3 is CASSITGRVGTGPFNQPQHF. CDR3 sequence (DNA): TGTGCCAGCAGCATCACGGGGAGGGTAGGGACCGGGCCCTTCAATCAGCCCCAGCATTTT.

About this clone: This sample includes further DNA sequences coding for the same CDR3. The V gene is TRBV2, the J gene TRBJ2-2; no reliable D call. Germline values: CDR1 SNHLY, CDR2 FYNNEI. V lost 3 bases and J 3 bases, leaving 2 bases between the germline ends. There are 12 residues in the CDR3. The CDR3 DNA follows: TGTGCCAGCAGTGACGACACCGGGGAGCTGTTTTTT. It is translated as CASSDDTGELFF.

The genes are TRBV19 and TRBJ2-3, with TRBD2 as a possible D gene (5 bases). The V end was cut by 6 bases, the J end by 2 bases, with 12 bases between. CDR1 LNHDA and CDR2 SQIVND come from the germline V gene (reference sequence). This CDR3 has 14 amino acids. The CDR3 loop is CASRQEGATDTQYF. CDR3 in DNA: TGTGCCAGTAGGCAAGAGGGTGCCACAGATACGCAGTATTTT.

This rearrangement joins TRBV10-3 to TRBJ1-2; D may be TRBD1 (5 bases). Germline loops: CDR1 ENHRY, CDR2 SYGVKD. The CDR3 consists of 16 residues. Trimming stripped 4 bases from V and 2 bases from J, with 17 bases between. The DNA of the CDR3 is TGTGCCATCAGTGGTATCCCAGGGACCCAAAACTATGGCTACACCTTC. Encoded protein: CAISGIPGTQNYGYTF.

The rearrangement links TRBV12-5 to TRBJ2-3, with TRBD1 matching over 7 bases. CDR1 is LGHNT, CDR2 FRNRAP, per germline. Trimming at V came to 4 bases and at J to 3 bases, leaving 7 bases not matched to a gene. The CDR3 covers 15 residues. CDR3 bases: TGTGCTAGTGGTTCTATTTACAGGGGAACAGATACGCAGTATTTT. Protein product: CASGSIYRGTDTQYF.

The J gene is TRBJ2-2, the V gene TRBV6-5; 7 nucleotides line up with TRBD2. The CDR3 contains 15 residues. V dropped 10 bases and J dropped 4; count of bases not matched to a gene: 12. Germline CDR1 reads MNHEY; CDR2 reads SVGAGI. The CDR3 loop is CATLPAGVGTGELFF. CDR3 DNA: TGTGCCACCTTACCCGCGGGAGTAGGCACCGGGGAGCTGTTTTTT.

Details on this clone: Different DNA sequences within this sample yield the same CDR3. J is TRBJ2-2 and V is TRBV18; D call uncertain. V lost 0 bases and J 7 bases, leaving 0 bases between the germline ends. The CDR3 extends over 11 amino acids. CDR1 and CDR2 from the germline V gene are KGHSH and LQKENI. CDR3 sequence (DNA): TGTGCCAGCTCACCACCCGGGGAGCTGTTTTTT. It is translated as CASSPPGELFF.

Regarding this clone: At one boundary the junction diverges from the germline segment, which might be a read error. The CDR3: CASSEGEGTEAFF. CDR3 nucleotides: TGTGCCAGCAGCGAAGGGGAGGGCACTGAAGCTTTCTTT. The chain carries TRBV6-1 and TRBJ1-1, with TRBD1 as a possible D gene (5 bases). This CDR3 spans 13 amino acids. Per germline, CDR1 MNHNS and CDR2 SASEGT.

This chain joins TRBV30 and TRBJ2-3; weak D call: TRBD1 (6 bases). The germline gives CDR1 GTSNPN, CDR2 SVGIG (reference sequence). Trimming pared 2 bases from V and 5 bases from J, leaving 14 bases between. There are 14 residues in the CDR3. For the CDR3, the DNA is TGTGCCTGGAGTATGAGGGGGTGGGGAGATACGCAGTATTTT. This translates into CAWSMRGWGDTQYF.

The J gene is TRBJ1-3, the V gene TRBV28; perhaps TRBD1 as D (6 bases). From germline, CDR1 is MDHEN and CDR2 SYDVKM. The length of the CDR3 is 15 residues. Trimming cost V 3 bases and J 2 bases, with 11 bases left between them. CDR3 bases: TGTGCCAGCAGTTTGGTAGGGGACACTGGAAACACCATATATTTT. Amino acid sequence: CASSLVGDTGNTIYF.

V and J are TRBV9 and TRBJ2-7, with D perhaps matching TRBD1 (5 bases). V was clipped by 3 bases and J by 9 bases, with 19 bases between them. Per germline, CDR1 SGDLS and CDR2 YYNGEE. CDR3 size: 14 residues. The CDR3 DNA reads TGTGCCAGCAGCGCCCGTAGTGGGCAGGGCGGGCAGTACTTC. Its protein product is CASSARSGQGGQYF.

The rearrangement uses TRBV18 and TRBJ1-3; D may be TRBD1 (6 bases). This CDR3 has 14 amino acids. Germline values: CDR1 KGHSH, CDR2 LQKENI. V was pared by 6 bases and J by 8 bases, with 17 bases between. This CDR3 reads CASSSQGIRDTIYF. As DNA, the CDR3 is TGTGCCAGCTCCTCACAGGGTATCCGGGACACCATATATTTT. Looking up the rest from reference TRBV18 and TRBJ1-3 gives the full variable domain: NAGVMQNPRHLVRRRGQEARLRCSPMKGHSHVYWYRQLPEEGLKFMVYLQKENIIDESGMPKERFSAEFPKEGPSILRIQQVVRGDSAAYFCASSSQGIRDTIYFGEGSWLTVV.